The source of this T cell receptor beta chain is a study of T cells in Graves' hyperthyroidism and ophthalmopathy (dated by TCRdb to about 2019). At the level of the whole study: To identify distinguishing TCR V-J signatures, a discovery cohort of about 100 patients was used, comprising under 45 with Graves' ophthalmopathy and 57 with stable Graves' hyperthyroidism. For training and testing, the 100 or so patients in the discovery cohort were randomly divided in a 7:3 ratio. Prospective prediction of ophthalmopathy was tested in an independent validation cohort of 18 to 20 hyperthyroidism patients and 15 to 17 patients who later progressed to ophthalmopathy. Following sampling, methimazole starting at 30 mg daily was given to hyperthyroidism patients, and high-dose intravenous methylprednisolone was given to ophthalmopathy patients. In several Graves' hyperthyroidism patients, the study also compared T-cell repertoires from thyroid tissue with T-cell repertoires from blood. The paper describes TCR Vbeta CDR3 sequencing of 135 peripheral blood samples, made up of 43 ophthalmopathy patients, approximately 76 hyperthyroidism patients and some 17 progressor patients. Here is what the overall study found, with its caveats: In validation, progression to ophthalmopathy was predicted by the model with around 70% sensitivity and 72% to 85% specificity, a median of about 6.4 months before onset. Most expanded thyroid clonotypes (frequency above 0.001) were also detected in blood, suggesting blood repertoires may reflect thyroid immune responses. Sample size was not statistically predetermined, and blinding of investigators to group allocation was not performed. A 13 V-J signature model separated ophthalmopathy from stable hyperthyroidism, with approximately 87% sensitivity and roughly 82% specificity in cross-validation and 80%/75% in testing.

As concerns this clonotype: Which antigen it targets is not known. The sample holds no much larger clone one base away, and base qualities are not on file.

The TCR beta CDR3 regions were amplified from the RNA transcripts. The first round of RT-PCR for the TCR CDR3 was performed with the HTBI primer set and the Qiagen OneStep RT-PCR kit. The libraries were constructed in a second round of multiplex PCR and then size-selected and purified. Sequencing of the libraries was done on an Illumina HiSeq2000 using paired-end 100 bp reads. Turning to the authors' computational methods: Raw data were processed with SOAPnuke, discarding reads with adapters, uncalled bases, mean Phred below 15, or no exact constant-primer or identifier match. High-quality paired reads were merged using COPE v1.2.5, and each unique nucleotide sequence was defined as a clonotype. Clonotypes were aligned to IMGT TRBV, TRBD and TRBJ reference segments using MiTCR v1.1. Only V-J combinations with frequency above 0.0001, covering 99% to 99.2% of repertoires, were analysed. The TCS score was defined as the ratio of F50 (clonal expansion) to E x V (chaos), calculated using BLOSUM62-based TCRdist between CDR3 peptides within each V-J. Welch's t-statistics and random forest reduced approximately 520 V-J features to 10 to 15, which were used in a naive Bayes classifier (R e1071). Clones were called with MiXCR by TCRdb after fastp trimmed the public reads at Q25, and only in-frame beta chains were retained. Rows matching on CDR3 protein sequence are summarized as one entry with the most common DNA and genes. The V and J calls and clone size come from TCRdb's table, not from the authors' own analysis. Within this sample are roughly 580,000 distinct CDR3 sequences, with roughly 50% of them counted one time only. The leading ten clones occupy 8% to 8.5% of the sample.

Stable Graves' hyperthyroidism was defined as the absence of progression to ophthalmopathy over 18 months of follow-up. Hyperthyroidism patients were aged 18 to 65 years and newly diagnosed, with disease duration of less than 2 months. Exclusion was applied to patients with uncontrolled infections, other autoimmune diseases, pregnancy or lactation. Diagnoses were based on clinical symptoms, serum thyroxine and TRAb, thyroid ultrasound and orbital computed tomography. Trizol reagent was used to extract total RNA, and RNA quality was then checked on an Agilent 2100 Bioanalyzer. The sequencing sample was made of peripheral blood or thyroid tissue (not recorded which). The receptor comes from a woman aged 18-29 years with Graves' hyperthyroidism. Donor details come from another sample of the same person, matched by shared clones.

The DNA sequence is given as TGTGCCAGCAGTGATACCGCAACTGGGCTAGAGACCCAGTACTTC. Translated, this gives CASSDTATGLETQYF. The V and J genes are TRBV25-1 and TRBJ2-5; the D gene remains uncertain. The germline V gene yields MGHDK for CDR1 and SYGVNS for CDR2. From its cysteine to its phenylalanine, the CDR3 spans 15 amino acids. Only the CDR3 DNA is retained, 45 bases long and in frame from the first base. V is cut by 3 bases and J by 4 bases, and the space between the germline ends is 15 bases.